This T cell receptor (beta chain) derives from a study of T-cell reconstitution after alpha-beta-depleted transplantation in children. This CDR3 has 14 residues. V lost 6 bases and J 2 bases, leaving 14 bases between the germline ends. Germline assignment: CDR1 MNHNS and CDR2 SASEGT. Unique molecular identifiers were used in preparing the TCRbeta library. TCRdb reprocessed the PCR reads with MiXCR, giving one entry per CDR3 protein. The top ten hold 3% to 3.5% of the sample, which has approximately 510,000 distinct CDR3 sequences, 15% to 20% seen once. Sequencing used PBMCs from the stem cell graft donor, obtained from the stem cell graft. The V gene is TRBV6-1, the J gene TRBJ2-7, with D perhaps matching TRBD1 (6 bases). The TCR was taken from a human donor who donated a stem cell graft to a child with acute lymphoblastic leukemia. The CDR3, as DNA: TGTGCCAGCAGCCCCCCCGGGACACCCTACGAGCAGTACTTC. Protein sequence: CASSPPGTPYEQYF.